This T cell receptor beta chain was sequenced for a study of blood T cell repertoires in COVID-19. As for the study in general: From T cells, B-cell-depleted T cells, or PBMCs came the material, which was cDNA or gDNA.

Sequenced by immunoSEQ multiplex PCR; TCRdb stores in-frame clones only, minus some. This sample has under 45,000 clones; about 90% occur once, and the top ten carry around 4.5%. The length of the CDR3 is 15 residues. CDR1 is SNHLY, CDR2 FYNNEI, per germline. Trimming took off 4 bases at V and 2 bases at J, with 14 bases between the two ends. This sequence originates from a man in his 60s with acute or convalescent COVID-19. Material: peripheral blood. The chain uses TRBV2 and TRBJ2-5; TRBD1 is a possible D gene (5 bases). CDR3 loop: CASSAQGGGQETQYF. CDR3 nucleotides: TGTGCCAGCAGTGCCCAGGGTGGCGGTCAAGAGACCCAGTACTTC.